Below are 4 T cell receptor beta chains sequenced from a single sample in a study of T cell responses to AZD1222 COVID-19 vaccine. The protocol was immunoSEQ multiplex PCR, while the TCRdb copy is restricted to in-frame clones and leaves out a portion. Of over 100,000 clones in the sample, roughly 87% were seen once. The source material was peripheral blood, sampled 28 days after the second AZD1222 dose. The origin of the receptors is an adult who received the AZD1222 COVID-19 vaccine.

This clone has just one count. The chain recombines TRBV2 with TRBJ2-6, with D maybe TRBD1 (6 bases). Germline-derived CDR1 and CDR2 are SNHLY and FYNNEI. The CDR3 contains 17 residues. V shed 6 bases and J shed 1 base, with 16 bases lying between them. The CDR3 reads CASRRQVPFSGANVLTF. The CDR3, as DNA: TGTGCCAGCAGGAGACAGGTACCCTTTTCTGGGGCCAACGTCCTGACTTTC.

The genes are TRBV3-1 (or the pseudogene TRBV3-2) and TRBJ1-1; D is ambiguous. Trimming pared 1 base from V and 1 base from J, leaving 16 bases between. CDR3 length: 17 amino acids. Germline loops: CDR1 LGHDT, CDR2 YNNKEL (reference sequence). CDR3 region: CASSQGNSPTRNTEAFF. CDR3 sequence (DNA): TGTGCCAGCAGCCAAGGAAACAGTCCGACGCGGAACACTGAAGCTTTCTTT.

The genes are TRBV7-9 and TRBJ2-2; D uncertain. CDR1 is SEHNR and CDR2 is FQNEAQ in the germline V gene (reference sequence). The CDR3 runs to 13 residues. V was cut by 2 bases and J by 6 bases, with 7 bases left in between. The CDR3 loop reads CASSLNNPGELFF. CDR3 DNA sequence: TGTGCCAGCAGCTTAAATAATCCCGGGGAGCTGTTTTTT.

The CDR3 is CASSYEGSYGYTF. Here the CDR3 DNA reads TGTGCCAGCAGTTACGAGGGCTCCTATGGCTACACCTTC. The chain joins TRBV6-5 to TRBJ1-2; D is unresolved. Trimming cost V 2 bases and J 4 bases, with 8 bases left between them. CDR1 and CDR2 from the germline V gene are MNHEY and SVGAGI. The CDR3 is 13 amino acids.